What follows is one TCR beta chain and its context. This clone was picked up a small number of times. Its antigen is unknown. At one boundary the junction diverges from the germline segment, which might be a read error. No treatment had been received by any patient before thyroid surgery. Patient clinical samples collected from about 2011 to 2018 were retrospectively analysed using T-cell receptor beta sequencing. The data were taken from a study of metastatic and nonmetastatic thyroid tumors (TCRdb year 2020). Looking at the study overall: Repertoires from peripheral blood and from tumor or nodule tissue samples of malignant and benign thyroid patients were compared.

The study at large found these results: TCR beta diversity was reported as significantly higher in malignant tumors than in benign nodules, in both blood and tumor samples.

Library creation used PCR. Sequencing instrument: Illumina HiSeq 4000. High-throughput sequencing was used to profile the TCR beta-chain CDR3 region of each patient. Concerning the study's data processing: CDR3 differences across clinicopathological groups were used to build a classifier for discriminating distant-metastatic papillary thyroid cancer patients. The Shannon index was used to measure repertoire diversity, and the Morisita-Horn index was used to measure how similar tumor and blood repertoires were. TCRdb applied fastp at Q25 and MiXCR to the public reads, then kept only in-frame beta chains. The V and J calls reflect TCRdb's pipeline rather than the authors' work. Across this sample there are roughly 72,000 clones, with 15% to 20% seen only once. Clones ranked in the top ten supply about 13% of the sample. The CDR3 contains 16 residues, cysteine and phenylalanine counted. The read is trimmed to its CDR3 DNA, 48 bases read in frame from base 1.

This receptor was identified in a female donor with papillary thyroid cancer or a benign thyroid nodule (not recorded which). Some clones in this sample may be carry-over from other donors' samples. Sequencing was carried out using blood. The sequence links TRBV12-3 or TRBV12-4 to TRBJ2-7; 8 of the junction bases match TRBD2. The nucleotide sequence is TGTGTCAGCATCCCTACTAGCGGTAGGGCCTATGACGAGCAGTACTTC. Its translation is CVSIPTSGRAYDEQYF.